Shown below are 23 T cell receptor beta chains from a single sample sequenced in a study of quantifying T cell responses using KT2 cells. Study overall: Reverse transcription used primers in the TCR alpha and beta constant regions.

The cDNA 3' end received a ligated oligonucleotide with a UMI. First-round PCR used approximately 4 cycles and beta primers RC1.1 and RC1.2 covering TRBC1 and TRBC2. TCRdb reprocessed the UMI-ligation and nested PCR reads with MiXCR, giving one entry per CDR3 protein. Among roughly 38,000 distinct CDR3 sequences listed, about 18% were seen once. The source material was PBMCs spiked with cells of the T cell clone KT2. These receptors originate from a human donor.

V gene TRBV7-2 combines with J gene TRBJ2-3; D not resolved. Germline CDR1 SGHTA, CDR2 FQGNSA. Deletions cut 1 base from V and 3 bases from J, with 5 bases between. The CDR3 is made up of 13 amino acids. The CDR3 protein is CASSLGATDTQYF. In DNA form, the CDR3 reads TGTGCCAGCAGCTTAGGCGCAACAGATACGCAGTATTTT.

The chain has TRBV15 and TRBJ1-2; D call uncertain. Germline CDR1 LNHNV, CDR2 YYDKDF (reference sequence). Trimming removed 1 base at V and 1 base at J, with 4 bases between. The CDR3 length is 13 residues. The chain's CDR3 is CATSRGGNYGYTF. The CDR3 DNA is TGTGCCACCAGCAGAGGGGGTAACTATGGCTACACCTTC.

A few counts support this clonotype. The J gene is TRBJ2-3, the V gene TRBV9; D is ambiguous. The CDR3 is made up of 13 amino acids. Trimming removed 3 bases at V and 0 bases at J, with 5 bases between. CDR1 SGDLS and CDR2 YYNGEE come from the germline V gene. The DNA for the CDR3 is TGTGCCAGCAGCGGTTGGAGCACAGATACGCAGTATTTT. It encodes CASSGWSTDTQYF.

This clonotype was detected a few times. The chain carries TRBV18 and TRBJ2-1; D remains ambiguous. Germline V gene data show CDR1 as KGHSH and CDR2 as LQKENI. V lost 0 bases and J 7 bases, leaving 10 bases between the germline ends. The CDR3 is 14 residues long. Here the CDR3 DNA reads TGTGCCAGCTCACCACCTTCACAAATTAATGAGCAGTTCTTC. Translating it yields CASSPPSQINEQFF.

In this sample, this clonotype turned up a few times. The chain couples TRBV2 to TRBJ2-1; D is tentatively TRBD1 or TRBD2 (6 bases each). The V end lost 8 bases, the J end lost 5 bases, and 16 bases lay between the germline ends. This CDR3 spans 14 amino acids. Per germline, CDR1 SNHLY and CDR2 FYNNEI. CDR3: CASGVGGLNNEQFF. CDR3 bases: TGTGCCAGCGGGGTAGGGGGGCTCAACAATGAGCAGTTCTTC.

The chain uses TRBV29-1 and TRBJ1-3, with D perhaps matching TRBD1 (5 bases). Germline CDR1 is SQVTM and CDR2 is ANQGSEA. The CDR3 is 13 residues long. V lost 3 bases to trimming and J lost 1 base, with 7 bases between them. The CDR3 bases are TGCAGCGTTGACGAGGGGTCTGGAAACACCATATATTTT. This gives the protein CSVDEGSGNTIYF. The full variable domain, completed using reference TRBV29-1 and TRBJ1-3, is SAVISQKPSRDICQRGTSLTIQCQVDSQVTMMFWYRQQPGQSLTLIATANQGSEATYESGFVIDKFPISRPNLTFSTLTVSNMSPEDSSIYLCSVDEGSGNTIYFGEGSWLTVV.

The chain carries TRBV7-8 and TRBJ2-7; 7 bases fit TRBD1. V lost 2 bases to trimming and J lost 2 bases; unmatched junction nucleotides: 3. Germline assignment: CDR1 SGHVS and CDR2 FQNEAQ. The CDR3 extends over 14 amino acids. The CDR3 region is CASSLTQGAYEQYF. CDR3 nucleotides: TGTGCCAGCAGCTTAACCCAGGGGGCCTACGAGCAGTACTTC.

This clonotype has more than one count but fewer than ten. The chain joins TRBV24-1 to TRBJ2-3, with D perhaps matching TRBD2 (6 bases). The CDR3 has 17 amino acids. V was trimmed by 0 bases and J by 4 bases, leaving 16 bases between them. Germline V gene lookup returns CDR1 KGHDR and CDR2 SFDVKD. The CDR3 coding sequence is TGTGCCACCAGTGATTTGCATGCGGCGGGACCCGCAGATACGCAGTATTTT. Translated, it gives CATSDLHAAGPADTQYF.

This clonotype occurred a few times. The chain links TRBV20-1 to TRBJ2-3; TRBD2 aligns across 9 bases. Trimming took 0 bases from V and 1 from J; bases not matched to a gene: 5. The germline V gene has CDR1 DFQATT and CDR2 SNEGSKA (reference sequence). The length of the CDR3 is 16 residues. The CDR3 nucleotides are TGCAGTGCTAGAGATCGACGACTAGCGGGCACAGATACGCAGTATTTT. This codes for CSARDRRLAGTDTQYF.

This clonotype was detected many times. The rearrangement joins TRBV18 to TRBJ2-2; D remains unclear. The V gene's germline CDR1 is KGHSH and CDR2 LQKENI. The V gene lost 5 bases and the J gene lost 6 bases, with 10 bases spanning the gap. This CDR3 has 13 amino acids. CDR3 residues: CASSTSLAGELFF. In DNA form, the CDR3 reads TGTGCCAGCTCAACATCCTTGGCCGGGGAGCTGTTTTTT.

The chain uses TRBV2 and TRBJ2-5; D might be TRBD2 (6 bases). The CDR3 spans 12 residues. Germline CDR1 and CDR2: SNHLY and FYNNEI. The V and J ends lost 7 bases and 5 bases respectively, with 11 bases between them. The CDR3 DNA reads TGTGCCAGCAAAGGTGCGGGGGAGACCCAGTACTTC. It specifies CASKGAGETQYF.

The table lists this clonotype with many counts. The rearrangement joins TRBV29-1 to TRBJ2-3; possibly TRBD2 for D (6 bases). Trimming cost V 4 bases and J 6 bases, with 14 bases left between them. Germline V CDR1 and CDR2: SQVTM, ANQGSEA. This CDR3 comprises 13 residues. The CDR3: CSVASTSIDTQYF. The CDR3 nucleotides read TGCAGCGTTGCCTCGACTAGTATTGATACGCAGTATTTT.

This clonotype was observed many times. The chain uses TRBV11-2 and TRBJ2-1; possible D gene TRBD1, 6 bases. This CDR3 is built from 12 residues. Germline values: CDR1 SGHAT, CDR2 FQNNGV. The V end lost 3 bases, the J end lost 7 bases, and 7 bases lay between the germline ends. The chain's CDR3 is CASSFRGNEQFF. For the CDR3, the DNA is TGTGCCAGCAGCTTCAGGGGTAATGAGCAGTTCTTC.

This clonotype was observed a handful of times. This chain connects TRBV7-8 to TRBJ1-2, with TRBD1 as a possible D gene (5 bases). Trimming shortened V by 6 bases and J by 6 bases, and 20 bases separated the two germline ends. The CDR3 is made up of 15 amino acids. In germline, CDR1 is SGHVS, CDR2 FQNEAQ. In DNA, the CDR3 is TGTGCCAGCAGTCCGCGGGGGTTGGACTTCGATGGCTACACCTTC. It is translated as CASSPRGLDFDGYTF.

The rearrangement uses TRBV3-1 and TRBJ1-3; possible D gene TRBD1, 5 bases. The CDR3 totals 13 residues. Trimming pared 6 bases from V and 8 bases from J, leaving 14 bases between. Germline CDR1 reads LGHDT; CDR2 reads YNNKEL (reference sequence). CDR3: CASRLVVGDTIYF. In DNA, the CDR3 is TGTGCCAGCAGGCTCGTCGTAGGGGACACCATATATTTT.

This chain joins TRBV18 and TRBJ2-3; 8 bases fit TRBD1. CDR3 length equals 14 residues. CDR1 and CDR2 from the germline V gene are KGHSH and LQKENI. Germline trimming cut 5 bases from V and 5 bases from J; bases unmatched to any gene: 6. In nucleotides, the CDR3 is TGTGCCAGCTCAACCAGGGGGCAGGAAGATACGCAGTATTTT. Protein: CASSTRGQEDTQYF.

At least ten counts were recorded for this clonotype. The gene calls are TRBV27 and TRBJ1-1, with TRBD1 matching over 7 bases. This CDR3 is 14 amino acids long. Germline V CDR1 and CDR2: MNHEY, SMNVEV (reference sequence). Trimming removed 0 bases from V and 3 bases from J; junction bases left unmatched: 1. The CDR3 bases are TGTGCCAGCAGTTTATCAAGGGGGCACACTGAAGCTTTCTTT. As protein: CASSLSRGHTEAFF.

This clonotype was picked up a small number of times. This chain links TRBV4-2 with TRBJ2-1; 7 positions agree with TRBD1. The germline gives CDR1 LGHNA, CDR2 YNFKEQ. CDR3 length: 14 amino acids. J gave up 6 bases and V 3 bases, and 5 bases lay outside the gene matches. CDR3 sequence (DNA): TGTGCCAGCAGCCAGTACGACAGGGCCAATGAGCAGTTCTTC. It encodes CASSQYDRANEQFF.

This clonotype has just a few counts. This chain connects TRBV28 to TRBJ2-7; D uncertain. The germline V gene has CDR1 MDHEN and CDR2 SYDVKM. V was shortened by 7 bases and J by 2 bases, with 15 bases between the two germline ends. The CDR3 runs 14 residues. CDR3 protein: CASTQALATYEQYF. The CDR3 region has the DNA TGTGCCAGCACCCAAGCATTAGCAACCTACGAGCAGTACTTC.

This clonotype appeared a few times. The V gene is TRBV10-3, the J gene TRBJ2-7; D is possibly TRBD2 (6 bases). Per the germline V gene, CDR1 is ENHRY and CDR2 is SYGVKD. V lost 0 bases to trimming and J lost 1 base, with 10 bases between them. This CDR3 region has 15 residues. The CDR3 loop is CAISESGGPSYEQYF. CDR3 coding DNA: TGTGCCATCAGTGAGTCGGGGGGTCCGTCCTACGAGCAGTACTTC.

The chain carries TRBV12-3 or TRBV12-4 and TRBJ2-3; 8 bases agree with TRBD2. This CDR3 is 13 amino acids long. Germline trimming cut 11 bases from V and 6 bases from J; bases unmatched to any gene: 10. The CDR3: CALGRGSGDTQYF. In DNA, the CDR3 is TGTGCCCTCGGGAGGGGGTCAGGGGATACGCAGTATTTT.

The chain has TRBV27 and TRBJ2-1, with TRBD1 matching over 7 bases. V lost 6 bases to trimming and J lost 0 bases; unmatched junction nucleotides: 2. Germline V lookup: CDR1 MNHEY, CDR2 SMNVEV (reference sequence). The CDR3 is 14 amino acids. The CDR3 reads CASRGTVSYNEQFF. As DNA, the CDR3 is TGTGCCAGCAGGGGGACAGTCTCCTACAATGAGCAGTTCTTC.

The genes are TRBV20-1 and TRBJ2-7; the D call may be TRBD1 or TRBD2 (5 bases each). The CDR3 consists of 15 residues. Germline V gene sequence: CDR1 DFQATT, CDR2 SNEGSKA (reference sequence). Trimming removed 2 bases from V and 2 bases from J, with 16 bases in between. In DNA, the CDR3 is TGCAGTGCTAGATCCCCGGGCCGGGGCACCTACGAGCAGTACTTC. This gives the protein CSARSPGRGTYEQYF.